This T cell receptor (beta chain) was sequenced in a study of blood T cell repertoires in COVID-19. Germline V gene lookup returns CDR1 MNHEY and CDR2 SVGAGI. The CDR3 length is 14 residues. Trimming took 2 bases from V and 3 from J, leaving 10 bases between them. Per the original methods: Scientists estimated how many nucleated cells there were by amplifying reference gene primers. Produced via immunoSEQ multiplex PCR; TCRdb's table is partial and in-frame only. V and J calls plus clone size are reproduced from that table; the DNA served to infer D and trimming. The sample has around 200,000 clones; about 85% are singletons.

The origin of this receptor is an elderly woman with active or convalescent COVID-19. The specimen was peripheral blood. The V and J genes are TRBV6-5 and TRBJ2-5, with D perhaps TRBD1 (5 bases). Here the CDR3 reads CASSYAGREETQYF. DNA of the CDR3: TGTGCCAGCAGTTACGCAGGCAGGGAAGAGACCCAGTACTTC.